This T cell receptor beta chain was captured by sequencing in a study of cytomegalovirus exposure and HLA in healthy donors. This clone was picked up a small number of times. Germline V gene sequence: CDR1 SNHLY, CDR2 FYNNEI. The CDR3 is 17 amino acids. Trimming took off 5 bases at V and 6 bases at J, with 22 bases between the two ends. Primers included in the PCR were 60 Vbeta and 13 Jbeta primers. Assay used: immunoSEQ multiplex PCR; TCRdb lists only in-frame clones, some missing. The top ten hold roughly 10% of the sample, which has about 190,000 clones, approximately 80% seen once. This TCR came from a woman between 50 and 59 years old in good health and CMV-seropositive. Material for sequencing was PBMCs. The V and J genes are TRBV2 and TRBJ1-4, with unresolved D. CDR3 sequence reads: CASSPARQTQRHEKLFF. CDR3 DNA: TGTGCCAGCAGTCCAGCGAGGCAGACGCAAAGGCATGAAAAACTGTTTTTT. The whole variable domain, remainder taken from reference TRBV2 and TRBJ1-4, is EPEVTQTPSHQVTQMGQEVILRCVPISNHLYFYWYRQILGQKVEFLVSFYNNEISEKSEIFDDQFSVERPDGSNFTLKIRSTKLEDSAMYFCASSPARQTQRHEKLFFGSGTQLSVL.